These T cell receptor beta chains were read from a single sample in a study of blood T cell repertoires in COVID-19. TCRdb's table, derived via immunoSEQ multiplex PCR, lists solely in-frame clones and lacks some. Of about 68,000 clones listed, roughly 88% are singletons. The sample was peripheral blood. These receptors came from a man aged 25-45 years with acute or convalescent COVID-19. Each CDR3 is given with its conserved first and last residue. The order of the fields is V gene, D gene, J gene, CDR3 protein. A D gene is named only where the DNA matches it firmly.

TRBV5-1	NA	TRBJ1-2	CASSSRVDYGYTF
TRBV7-2	NA	TRBJ2-1	CASSLLSGGVGNEQFF
TRBV5-5	NA	TRBJ2-6	CASSFLISGANVLTF
TRBV24-1	TRBD2	TRBJ2-1	CATSDSGLVYNEQFF
TRBV7-6	NA	TRBJ2-1	CASSSSANNEQFF
TRBV28	TRBD1	TRBJ1-3	CATSTGVFSGNTIYF
TRBV5-4	NA	TRBJ2-4	CASQLADIQYF
TRBV20-1	TRBD1	TRBJ2-7	CSASTGTGSEQYF
TRBV5-6	TRBD1	TRBJ1-6	CASSFLPSGGSYNSPLHF
TRBV27	TRBD1	TRBJ2-1	CASSPHSDRGQFF
TRBV24-1	NA	TRBJ2-2	CATSDLTRGGTGELFF
TRBV4-1	NA	TRBJ2-3	CASSQEEADSTDTQYF
TRBV24-1	NA	TRBJ1-2	CATSDLHSDYGYTF
TRBV5-6	TRBD1	TRBJ1-4	CASSLTGSGEKLFF
TRBV18	NA	TRBJ2-5	CASSPGLQETQYF
TRBV5-4	NA	TRBJ2-6	CASSLTGGGAGANVLTF
TRBV27	NA	TRBJ2-7	CASGYLAGEQYF
TRBV9	NA	TRBJ2-7	CASSGRDHHEQYF
TRBV9	NA	TRBJ2-5	CASSVRGTQETQYF
TRBV27	TRBD2	TRBJ2-5	CASRGGGGRETQYF
TRBV6-5	TRBD1	TRBJ2-7	CASWDRGHEQYF
TRBV9	NA	TRBJ2-1	CASSIGEENEQFF
TRBV19	TRBD2	TRBJ2-1	CASSMYGRAGDEQFF
TRBV5-6	NA	TRBJ2-7	CASSSVYEQYF
TRBV30	NA	TRBJ1-3	CAWSFWGHSGNTIYF
TRBV7-2	NA	TRBJ1-1	CASASQLNTEAFF
TRBV27	NA	TRBJ2-2	CASSLAGLRPGELFF
TRBV10-1	NA	TRBJ2-3	CASSAGGTDTQYF
TRBV6-4	TRBD2	TRBJ2-1	CASSDGLAGDAQFF
TRBV30	NA	TRBJ2-1	CAWRIDRLGYNEQFF
TRBV7-9	NA	TRBJ1-2	CASSSTGGYTF
TRBV25-1	NA	TRBJ2-5	CASSESPPARETQYF
TRBV5-4	NA	TRBJ2-7	CASSLDPGASEQYF
TRBV28	NA	TRBJ1-2	CASSSRQYGYTF
TRBV7-2	TRBD2	TRBJ2-3	CASSYSSGGVSTDTQYF
TRBV7-9	TRBD1	TRBJ2-7	CASSGTGDFEQYF
TRBV4-2	NA	TRBJ1-6	CASSQDRGLQSPLHF
TRBV28	NA	TRBJ2-2	CASSFQNTGELFF
TRBV27	NA	TRBJ2-2	CASKPGSNTGELFF
TRBV10-3	NA	TRBJ2-5	CAISEREVLWETQYF
TRBV5-1	TRBD1	TRBJ1-1	CASSRPEAGGENTEAFF
TRBV28	TRBD1	TRBJ1-4	CASSFTGQFPATNEKLFF
TRBV14	NA	TRBJ1-2	CASSRGPGSGYTF
TRBV5-1	NA	TRBJ2-2	CASSLNQAARTGTGELFF
TRBV28	NA	TRBJ2-1	CASSLLASEEQFF
TRBV28	TRBD2	TRBJ2-7	CASSLSSGSFPYEQYF
TRBV4-2	TRBD1	TRBJ1-5	CASSPSITGVGSNQPQHF
TRBV9	NA	TRBJ1-3	CASSVRSSGNTIYF
TRBV25-1	TRBD1	TRBJ1-1	CASSEDRGVNTEAFF